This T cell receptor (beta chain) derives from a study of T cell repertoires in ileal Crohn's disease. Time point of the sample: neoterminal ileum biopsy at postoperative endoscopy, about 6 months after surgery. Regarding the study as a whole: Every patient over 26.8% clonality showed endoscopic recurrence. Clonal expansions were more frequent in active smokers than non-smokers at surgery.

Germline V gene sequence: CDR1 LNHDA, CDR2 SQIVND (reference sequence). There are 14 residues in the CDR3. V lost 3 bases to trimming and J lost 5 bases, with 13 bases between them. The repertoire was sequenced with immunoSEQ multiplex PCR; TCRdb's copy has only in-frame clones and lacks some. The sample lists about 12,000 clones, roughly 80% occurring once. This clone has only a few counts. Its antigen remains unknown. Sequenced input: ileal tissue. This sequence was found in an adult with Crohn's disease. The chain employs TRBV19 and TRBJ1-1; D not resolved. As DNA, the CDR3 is TGTGCCAGTAGTATGAGGGCCAGGAGAACTGAAGCTTTCTTT. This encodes CASSMRARRTEAFF.